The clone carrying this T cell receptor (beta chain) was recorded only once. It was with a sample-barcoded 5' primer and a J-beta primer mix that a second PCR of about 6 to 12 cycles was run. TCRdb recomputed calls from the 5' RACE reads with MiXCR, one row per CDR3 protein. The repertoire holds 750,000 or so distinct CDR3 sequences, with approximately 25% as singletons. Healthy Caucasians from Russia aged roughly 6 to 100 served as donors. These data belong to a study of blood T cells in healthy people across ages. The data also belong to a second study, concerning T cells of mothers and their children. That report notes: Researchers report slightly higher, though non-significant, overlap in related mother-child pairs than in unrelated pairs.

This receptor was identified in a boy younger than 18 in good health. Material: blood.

The CDR3 here is CAISEGSSGRYNEQFF. CDR3 in DNA: TGTGCCATCAGTGAGGGCTCTAGCGGGCGTTACAATGAGCAGTTCTTC. This rearrangement joins TRBV10-3 to TRBJ2-1, with 8 bases lining up with TRBD2. CDR1 and CDR2 from the germline V gene are ENHRY and SYGVKD. This CDR3 region has 16 residues. Losses at the gene ends were 2 bases for V and 4 bases for J; bases not matched to a gene: 7.